These 7 T cell receptor beta chains share one sample of origin, sequenced in a study of blood T cell repertoires in COVID-19. Profiled with immunoSEQ multiplex PCR; TCRdb holds only in-frame clones, not every one. In the table there are hundreds of thousands of clones, around 88% of which are singletons. Sequenced material: PBMCs or T cells enriched from blood (not recorded which). The receptors come from a woman aged 25 to 39 who had been exposed to COVID-19.

For the CDR3, the DNA is TGTGCCAGTAGTATAGTCGGGGGGGCCAACAATGAGCAGTTCTTC. It is translated as CASSIVGGANNEQFF. V gene TRBV19 combines with J gene TRBJ2-1, with 8 bases lining up with TRBD2. Looked up from germline, CDR1 is LNHDA and CDR2 is SQIVND (reference sequence). V shed 1 base and J 5 bases; nucleotides not matched to a gene: 4. CDR3 length equals 15 residues.

This clone turned up a few times. This chain connects TRBV2 to TRBJ1-2, with 9 bases that match TRBD1. The trim removed 6 bases at V and 3 bases at J, leaving 17 bases unmatched. Germline V gene lookup returns CDR1 SNHLY and CDR2 FYNNEI. This CDR3 region has 18 residues. The CDR3: CASRAVGTGTPPDYGYTF. Here the CDR3 DNA reads TGTGCCAGCAGGGCCGTCGGGACAGGGACCCCCCCTGACTATGGCTACACCTTC.

The chain joins TRBV20-1 to TRBJ1-1; TRBD1 matches at 10 bases. This CDR3 has 14 residues. The germline CDR1 and CDR2 sequences are DFQATT and SNEGSKA (reference sequence). V shed 3 bases, J shed 8 bases, and the junction held 9 bases outside the gene matches. The CDR3 DNA sequence: TGCAGTGCTAGTGCGACAGGGGGCGACCCAGAAGCTTTCTTT. It yields the protein CSASATGGDPEAFF.

This sequence joins TRBV6-4 and TRBJ2-3, with D maybe TRBD1 (7 bases). The CDR3 length is 16 residues. V lost 6 bases and J lost 1, with 17 bases in between. From germline, CDR1 is MRHNA and CDR2 SNTAGT. CDR3 residues: CASSPQGGQGTDTQYF. CDR3 bases: TGTGCCAGCAGCCCCCAGGGGGGTCAAGGCACAGATACGCAGTATTTT.

This chain connects TRBV5-4 to TRBJ2-7; 8 bases fit TRBD2. Losses at the gene ends were 0 bases for V and 2 bases for J; bases not matched to a gene: 4. Germline V gene data show CDR1 as SGHNT and CDR2 as YYREEE (reference sequence). The CDR3 runs 15 residues. For the CDR3, the DNA is TGTGCCAGCAGCTTGGCCTCGGGGGGGCCCTACGAGCAGTACTTC. Translated: CASSLASGGPYEQYF.

The chain has TRBV6-5 and TRBJ1-5; D unclear. V lost 5 bases, J lost 4 bases, and 9 bases lay in between. CDR3 length: 13 residues. Germline CDR1 reads MNHEY; CDR2 reads SVGAGI. The CDR3 protein is CASSPTGNQPQHF. The CDR3 DNA sequence: TGTGCCAGCAGTCCTACGGGAAATCAGCCCCAGCATTTT.

The chain links TRBV4-1 to TRBJ1-2, with D possibly being TRBD1 (5 bases). Trimming took 0 bases from V and 5 from J, leaving 10 bases between them. The germline V gene has CDR1 MGHRA and CDR2 YSYEKL. The CDR3 consists of 14 residues. The CDR3: CASSQETAGYGYTF. The CDR3 DNA is TGCGCCAGCAGCCAAGAGACAGCAGGATATGGCTACACCTTC.